The clone carrying this T cell receptor (beta chain) has a single count. What it recognizes is unknown. The source of the sample is a study of tumor-infiltrating lymphocytes in primary liver carcinoma. Study overall: In every tissue type, samples returned a similar yield of roughly 3.65 to 8 million productive TCRbeta reads.

Investigators took RNA and DNA out together from about 19-30 mg of unsorted bulk tissue. Those sampled were patients whose primary liver carcinoma was treated by surgical resection. Those patients suffered from chronic HBV infection and were treatment-naive. Study conclusions and caveats: Only about 7-24% of top clones spanned all five tumor regions.

The CDR3 covers 13 residues. Germline CDR1 GTSNPN, CDR2 SVGIG (reference sequence). Making TCR beta cDNA involved 400 to 600 ng total RNA and a constant-region primer. Each TCR beta library was derived from three nested multiplex PCR rounds that employed slightly modified ARM-PCR. The first two PCR rounds, approximately 10 cycles each, used TRBV1-TRBV30 forward primers and a C-beta reverse primer. Using its own MiXCR run on the multiplex PCR reads, TCRdb lists one record per CDR3 protein. Of approximately 190,000 distinct CDR3 sequences in the sample, just under 85% were seen once. The chain couples TRBV30 to TRBJ1-1; no firm D call. Sequenced material: tumor tissue from primary liver carcinoma. The source is a man between 40 and 49 years old with primary liver carcinoma and hepatitis B virus infection. For the CDR3, the DNA is TGTGATTGGAGATCGATAGTGAACACTGAAGCTTTCTTT. It codes for CDWRSIVNTEAFF.